This note documents a single T cell receptor beta chain sequence. The patients all showed relapse after autologous stem cell transplantation, while their brentuximab vedotin exposure varied. The study purified CD4+ T cells from thawed PBMCs using magnetic negative selection. The sample is drawn from a study of PD-1 blockade in classical Hodgkin lymphoma. TCRdb's table, derived via immunoSEQ multiplex PCR, lists solely in-frame clones and lacks some. The sample has some 8,900 clones, approximately 84% seen once. This receptor was identified in a human donor with classical Hodgkin lymphoma. Sequences were derived from CD4+ T cells from blood, sampled at baseline.

CDR3 amino acids: CASSRAGGTYNEQFF. Written as DNA, the CDR3 is TGTGCCAGCAGCCGAGCGGGAGGGACCTACAATGAGCAGTTCTTC. V usage is TRBV28 and J usage is TRBJ2-1, with 10 bases fitting TRBD2. The trim removed 6 bases at V and 2 bases at J, leaving 4 bases unmatched. This CDR3 comprises 15 residues. The V gene's germline CDR1 is MDHEN and CDR2 SYDVKM.